This T cell receptor (beta chain) was documented in a study of cytomegalovirus exposure and HLA in healthy donors. Regarding this clone: Its target is unknown.

Study-level findings and limits: Most of the TCR beta V segments (in an earlier analysis) were productive either about 87% or about 30% of the time. In vitro confirmation showed three CMV-associated chains to be CMV antigen specific.

60 Vbeta and 13 Jbeta primers were used in PCR. TCRdb's copy holds only in-frame clones and misses some; the assay was immunoSEQ multiplex PCR. This repertoire shows under 150,000 clones, around 9% found once; its top ten account for more than 6.5%. Germline lookup yields CDR1 SGHTA and CDR2 FQGNSA. The CDR3 length is 14 residues. V dropped 5 bases and J dropped 4 bases, with 15 bases sitting between them. The TCR sequence derives from a middle-aged woman in good health and CMV-seropositive. V gene TRBV7-2 combines with J gene TRBJ2-7, with D possibly matching TRBD2 (6 bases). Material: PBMCs. CDR3 in amino acids: CASSPGTQIYEQYF. CDR3 DNA sequence: TGTGCCAGCAGCCCCGGGACTCAAATTTACGAGCAGTACTTC.